The entry that follows covers one T cell receptor (beta chain) sequence. It has no known antigen specificity. The missing CDR3 end, 3 residues past where the read stops, is filled in from the germline J gene. The sample holds other DNA sequences that translate to the same CDR3. Using the immunoSEQ assay, multiplex PCR amplified TCR beta CDR3 regions from an average of approximately 1,100 ng of genomic DNA per sample. Primer bias was corrected in the assay by using a complete synthetic TCR repertoire to establish an amplification baseline. Amplicons were sequenced on the Illumina platform. The published analysis was carried out like this. Error correction of the sequences involved clustering with frequency ratios plus a modified nearest-neighbor algorithm, after which the sequences were analyzed in the immunoSEQ Analyzer using IMGT gene definitions. At each rarefaction depth, TCR richness and evenness were averaged over 20 rarefaction repeats, and samples with fewer sequences than the depth were excluded. Wilcoxon rank sum tests with FDR correction were used to compare V, D and J gene relative abundances between the groups. An intraclass correlation of roughly 95% for TCR richness and an average of roughly 76% across over 65 gene segments were obtained from the blinded duplicates. The clones in this table, taken by TCRdb from immuneACCESS, are in-frame only. Not every clone is retained; where verified, under half of the shortfall comes from an unresolved V gene, and the cause of the rest is unknown. That table gives V, J and clone size, and the DNA gave D and trimming. The record for this sample contains 20,000 to 25,000 clones. The top ten clonotypes cover 6.5% to 8.5% of the sample.

Every participant had a single incident cervical HPV16 infection, and women with prevalent HPV16 infections were excluded. Cervical HPV DNA was detected by MY09/MY11 PCR and genotyped by dot-blot hybridization. Roughly 15 mL of heparinized blood was centrifuged, after which the buffy coat was aliquoted, frozen at -30 degrees C, and then stored at -80 degrees C. QIAGEN kits were used to extract genomic DNA from the buffy coat specimens. The data were taken from a study of T cells in women clearing cervical HPV infection (dated by TCRdb to the late 2010s). Background on the whole study: Cases were 20 to 25 women with histologically confirmed HPV16-related CIN3 or worse, including a couple of invasive cancers. The controls were around 26 women whose single incident HPV16 infection cleared within 12 months with no development of precancer or cancer. Case blood was taken at the visit when the lesion was first identified, whereas control blood was taken when infection was no longer detected. Among cases, blood sampling came a median of about 150 days after lesion detection, with an interquartile range of about 80 to 210 days. Since HLA typing was available for only a few women, HLA type could not be ruled out as a confounder. An exploratory proof-of-principle case-control study, nested within the Guanacaste HPV Natural History Study in Costa Rica, was conducted to compare TCR repertoires across cervical HPV16 outcomes. Cases were matched to controls by age within five years and by the year the sample was collected. A median age of nearly 35 years was observed in cases versus approximately 40 in controls, and no significant differences in baseline characteristics were found. In the parent cohort, some 9,900 women aged 18 or older were enrolled in Guanacaste, Costa Rica, during 1993 to 1994 and then followed for approximately 7 years. Five blinded duplicates per group were added as quality controls, so that approximately 60 samples were obtained: approximately 50 participants and approximately 10 replicates. What the authors observed across the whole study: Because the number of T cells in each sample was unknown, differences in richness could reflect differing T-cell content rather than repertoire biology. Cases were distinguished from controls with an estimated AUC of roughly 0.82 by random forest classifiers combining richness and V gene abundances. TCR repertoire richness was significantly higher in CIN3+ cases than in controls across sequencing depths, while evenness did not differ. The cross-sectional design could not show whether associations preceded infection or resulted from it; effector/memory subsets and HPV-specific T cells were not isolated. Lower TRBV6-7 relative abundance was observed in cases than in controls (around 0.11% versus 0.15%; Bonferroni P = 0.0008).

The CDR1 and CDR2 encoded by the germline V gene are SGHVS and FNYEAQ. The CDR3 contains 16 residues, cysteine and phenylalanine counted. The CDR3 was read in part: 39 bases, with the frame set at base 1. V loses 4 bases of germline sequence and J loses 0 bases, and the interval between the two ends is 13 bases. Sequenced input: blood buffy coat. The chain uses TRBV7-6 and TRBJ1-3; TRBD1 is perhaps the D gene, given 5 matching bases. The receptor comes from a woman aged 18-70 years with a cervical HPV16 infection that either progressed to CIN3+ or cleared (not recorded which). The DNA read from the CDR3 is TGTGCCAGCAGCTCCAGAGTTGACAGCTCTGGAAACACC. Translated, it gives CASSSRVDSSGNT. The entire CDR3 reads CASSSRVDSSGNTIYF.